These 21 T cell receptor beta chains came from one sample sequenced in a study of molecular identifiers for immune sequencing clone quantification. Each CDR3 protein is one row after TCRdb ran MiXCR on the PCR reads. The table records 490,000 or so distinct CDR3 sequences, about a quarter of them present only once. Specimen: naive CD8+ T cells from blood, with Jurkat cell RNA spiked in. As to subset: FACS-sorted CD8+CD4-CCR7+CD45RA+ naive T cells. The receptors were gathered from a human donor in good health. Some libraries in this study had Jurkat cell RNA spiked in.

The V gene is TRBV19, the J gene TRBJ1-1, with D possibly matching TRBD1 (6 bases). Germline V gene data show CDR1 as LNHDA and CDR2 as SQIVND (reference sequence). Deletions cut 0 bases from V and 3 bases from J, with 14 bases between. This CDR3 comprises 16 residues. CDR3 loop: CASSIDSGQLHTEAFF. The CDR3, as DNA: TGTGCCAGTAGTATAGATTCTGGACAGTTACACACTGAAGCTTTCTTT.

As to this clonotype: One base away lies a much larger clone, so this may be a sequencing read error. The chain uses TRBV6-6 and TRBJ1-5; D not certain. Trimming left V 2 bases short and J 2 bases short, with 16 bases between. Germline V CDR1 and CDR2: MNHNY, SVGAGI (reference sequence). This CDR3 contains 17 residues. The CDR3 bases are TGTGCCAGCAGTTACGATAACCTGGTTTGGGGCAATCAGCCCCAGCATTTT. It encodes CASSYDNLVWGNQPQHF.

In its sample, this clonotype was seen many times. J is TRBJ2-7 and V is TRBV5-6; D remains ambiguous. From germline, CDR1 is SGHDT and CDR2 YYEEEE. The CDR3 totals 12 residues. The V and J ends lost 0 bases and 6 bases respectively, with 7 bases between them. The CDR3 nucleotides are TGTGCCAGCAGCTTGGTTGTGGGCGAGCAGTACTTC. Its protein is CASSLVVGEQYF. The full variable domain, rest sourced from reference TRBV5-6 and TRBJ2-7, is DAGVTQSPTHLIKTRGQQVTLRCSPKSGHDTVSWYQQALGQGPQFIFQYYEEEERQRGNFPDRFSGHQFPNYSSELNVNALLLGDSALYLCASSLVVGEQYFGPGTRLTVT.

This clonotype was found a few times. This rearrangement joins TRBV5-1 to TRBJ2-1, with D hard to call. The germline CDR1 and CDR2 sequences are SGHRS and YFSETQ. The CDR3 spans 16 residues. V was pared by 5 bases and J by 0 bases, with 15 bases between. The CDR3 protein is CASSLTGASSYNEQFF. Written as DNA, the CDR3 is TGCGCCAGCAGTCTGACCGGCGCGAGCTCCTACAATGAGCAGTTCTTC.

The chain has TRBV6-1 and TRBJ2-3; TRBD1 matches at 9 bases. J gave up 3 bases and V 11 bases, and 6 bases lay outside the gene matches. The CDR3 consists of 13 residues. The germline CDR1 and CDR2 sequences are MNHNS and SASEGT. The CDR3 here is CAGRQGGTDTQYF. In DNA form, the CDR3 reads TGTGCCGGCCGACAGGGGGGGACAGATACGCAGTATTTT.

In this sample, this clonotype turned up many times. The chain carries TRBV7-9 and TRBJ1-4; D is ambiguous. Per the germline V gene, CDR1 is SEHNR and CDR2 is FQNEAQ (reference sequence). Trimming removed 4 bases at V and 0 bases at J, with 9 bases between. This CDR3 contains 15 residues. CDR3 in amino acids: CASSSYPSTNEKLFF. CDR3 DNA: TGTGCCAGCAGCTCGTATCCGTCAACTAATGAAAAACTGTTTTTT.

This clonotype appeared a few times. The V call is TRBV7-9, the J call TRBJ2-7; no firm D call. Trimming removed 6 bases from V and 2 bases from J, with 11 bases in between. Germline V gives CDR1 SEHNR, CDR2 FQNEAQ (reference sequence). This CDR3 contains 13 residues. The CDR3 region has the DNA TGTGCCAGCAGTATGGGGTCCACCTACGAGCAGTACTTC. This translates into CASSMGSTYEQYF.

CDR3 amino acids: CASSVNLAGGLETQYF. In DNA form, the CDR3 reads TGTGCCAGCAGCGTAAACCTAGCGGGGGGGCTGGAGACCCAGTACTTC. V usage is TRBV9 and J usage is TRBJ2-5; 12 bases align to TRBD2. After removal of 1 base from V and 5 bases from J, the junction contained 6 bases not matched to a gene. Germline loops: CDR1 SGDLS, CDR2 YYNGEE. CDR3 length: 16 amino acids.

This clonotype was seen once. The CDR3 here is CASSSQGNADTQYF. The CDR3 region has the DNA TGTGCCAGCAGCTCACAGGGGAATGCAGATACGCAGTATTTT. The chain links TRBV7-9 to TRBJ2-3, with 7 bases that match TRBD1. Germline CDR1 reads SEHNR; CDR2 reads FQNEAQ (reference sequence). The CDR3 is 14 residues long. V gave up 4 bases and J gave up 4 bases; unmatched junction bases: 5.

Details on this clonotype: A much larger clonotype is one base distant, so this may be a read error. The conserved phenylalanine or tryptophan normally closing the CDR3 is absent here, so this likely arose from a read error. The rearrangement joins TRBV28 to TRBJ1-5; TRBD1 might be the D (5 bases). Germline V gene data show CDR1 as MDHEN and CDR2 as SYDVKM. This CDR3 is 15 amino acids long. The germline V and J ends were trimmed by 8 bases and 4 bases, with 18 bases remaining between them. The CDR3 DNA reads TGTGCCAGCCAGCCGACAGTAGGCGAGAATCAGCCCCAGCATTGT. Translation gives CASQPTVGENQPQHC.

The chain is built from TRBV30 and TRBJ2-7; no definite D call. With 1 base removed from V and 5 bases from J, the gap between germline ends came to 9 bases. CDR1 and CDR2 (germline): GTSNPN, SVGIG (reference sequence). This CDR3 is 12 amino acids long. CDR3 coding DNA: TGTGCCTGGAGTGAACAGTTCCACGAGCAGTACTTC. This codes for CAWSEQFHEQYF.

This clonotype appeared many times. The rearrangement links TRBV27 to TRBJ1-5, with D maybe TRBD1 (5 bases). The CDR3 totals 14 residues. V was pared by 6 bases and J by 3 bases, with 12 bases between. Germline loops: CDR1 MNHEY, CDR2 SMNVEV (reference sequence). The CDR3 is CASSLGVSNQPQHF. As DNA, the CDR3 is TGTGCCAGCAGCTTAGGGGTTTCCAATCAGCCCCAGCATTTT.

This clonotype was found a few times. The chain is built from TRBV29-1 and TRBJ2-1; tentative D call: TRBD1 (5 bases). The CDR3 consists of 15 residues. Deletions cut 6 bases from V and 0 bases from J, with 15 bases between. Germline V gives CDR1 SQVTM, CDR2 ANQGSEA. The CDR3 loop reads CSVDNRESSYNEQFF. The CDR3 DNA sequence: TGCAGCGTGGACAATAGAGAGAGCTCCTACAATGAGCAGTTCTTC.

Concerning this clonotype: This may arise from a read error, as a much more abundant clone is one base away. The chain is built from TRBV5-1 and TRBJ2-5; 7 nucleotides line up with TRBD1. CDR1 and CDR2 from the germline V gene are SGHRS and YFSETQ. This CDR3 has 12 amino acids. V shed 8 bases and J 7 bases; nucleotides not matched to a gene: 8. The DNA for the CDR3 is TGCGCCAGAAGACAGGGTTCATGGACCCAGTACTTC. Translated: CARRQGSWTQYF.

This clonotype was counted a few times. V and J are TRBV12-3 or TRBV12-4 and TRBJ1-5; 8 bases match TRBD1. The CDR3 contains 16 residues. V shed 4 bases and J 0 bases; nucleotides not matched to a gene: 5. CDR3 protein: CASSSTTGGSNQPQHF. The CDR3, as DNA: TGTGCCAGCAGTTCAACAACAGGGGGTAGCAATCAGCCCCAGCATTTT.

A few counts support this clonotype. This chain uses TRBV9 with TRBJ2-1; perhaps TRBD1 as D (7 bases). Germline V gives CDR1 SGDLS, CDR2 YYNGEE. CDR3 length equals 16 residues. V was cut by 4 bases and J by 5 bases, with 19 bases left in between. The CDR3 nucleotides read TGTGCCAGCAGCCCGAGGACAGGTGGGGGGAACAATGAGCAGTTCTTC. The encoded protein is CASSPRTGGGNNEQFF.

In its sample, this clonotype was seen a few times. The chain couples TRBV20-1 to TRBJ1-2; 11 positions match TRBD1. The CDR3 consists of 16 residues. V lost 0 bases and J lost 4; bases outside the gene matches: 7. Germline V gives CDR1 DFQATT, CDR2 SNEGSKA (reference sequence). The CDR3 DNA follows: TGCAGTGCTAGAGAGTTGGGACAGGGGGTTATCTATGGCTACACCTTC. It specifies CSARELGQGVIYGYTF.

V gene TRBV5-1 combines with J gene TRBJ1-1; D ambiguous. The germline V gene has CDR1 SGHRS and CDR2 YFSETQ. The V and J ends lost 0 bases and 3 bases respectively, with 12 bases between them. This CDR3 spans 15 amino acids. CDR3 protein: CASSLVEGGYTEAFF. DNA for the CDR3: TGCGCCAGCAGCTTGGTGGAGGGCGGTTACACTGAAGCTTTCTTT.

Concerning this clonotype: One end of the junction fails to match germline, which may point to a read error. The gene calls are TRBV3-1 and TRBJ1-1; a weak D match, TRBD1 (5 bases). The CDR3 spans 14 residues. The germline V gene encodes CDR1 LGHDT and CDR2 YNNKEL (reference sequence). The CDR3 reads CASSQVRENTEASF. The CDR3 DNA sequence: TGTGCCAGCAGCCAAGTCAGGGAGAACACTGAAGCTTCCTTT.

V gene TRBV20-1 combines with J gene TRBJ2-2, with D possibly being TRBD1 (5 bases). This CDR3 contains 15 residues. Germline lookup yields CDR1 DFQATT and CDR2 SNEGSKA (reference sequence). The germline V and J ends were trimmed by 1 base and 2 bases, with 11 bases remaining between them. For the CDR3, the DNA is TGCAGTGCTAGAGGTACAGGACCTAACACCGGGGAGCTGTTTTTT. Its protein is CSARGTGPNTGELFF.

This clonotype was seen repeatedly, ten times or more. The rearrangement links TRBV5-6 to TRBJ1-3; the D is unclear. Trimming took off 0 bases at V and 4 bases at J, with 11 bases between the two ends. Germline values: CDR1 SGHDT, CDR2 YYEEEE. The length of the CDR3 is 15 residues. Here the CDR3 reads CASSLDRSLGNTIYF. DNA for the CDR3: TGTGCCAGCAGCTTGGATCGGAGCCTCGGAAACACCATATATTTT. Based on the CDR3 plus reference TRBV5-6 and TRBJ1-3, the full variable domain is DAGVTQSPTHLIKTRGQQVTLRCSPKSGHDTVSWYQQALGQGPQFIFQYYEEEERQRGNFPDRFSGHQFPNYSSELNVNALLLGDSALYLCASSLDRSLGNTIYFGEGSWLTVV.